This TCR beta chain emerged from a study of T cell changes during pregnancy in multiple sclerosis. Libraries were prepared by immunoSEQ multiplex PCR; TCRdb keeps only in-frame clonotypes and omits some of them. In the table there are 30,000 to 50,000 clones, 90% of which are singletons. Trimming removed 0 bases from V and 0 bases from J; junction bases left unmatched: 10. Per the germline V gene, CDR1 is SGHAT and CDR2 is FQNNGV. The CDR3 is 20 amino acids. This specimen consisted of CD4+ T cells from peripheral blood mononuclear cells, obtained in the first trimester of pregnancy. The source is a female donor in good health, enrolled as a control in a pregnancy study. V usage is TRBV11-2 and J usage is TRBJ2-1; TRBD2 aligns across 11 bases. The CDR3 loop reads CASSLDWASGGISSYNEQFF. DNA of the CDR3: TGTGCCAGCAGCTTAGATTGGGCTAGCGGGGGGATCAGCTCCTACAATGAGCAGTTCTTC.